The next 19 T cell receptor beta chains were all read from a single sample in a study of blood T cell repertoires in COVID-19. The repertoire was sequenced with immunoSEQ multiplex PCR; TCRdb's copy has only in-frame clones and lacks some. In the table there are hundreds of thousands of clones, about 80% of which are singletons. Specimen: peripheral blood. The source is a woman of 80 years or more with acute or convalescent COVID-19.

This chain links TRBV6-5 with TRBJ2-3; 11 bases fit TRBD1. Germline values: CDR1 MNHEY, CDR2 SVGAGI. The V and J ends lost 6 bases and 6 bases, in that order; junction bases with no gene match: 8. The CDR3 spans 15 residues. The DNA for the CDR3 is TGTGCCAGCAGAGGACAGGGGGCAGGGATGGATACGCAGTATTTT. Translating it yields CASRGQGAGMDTQYF.

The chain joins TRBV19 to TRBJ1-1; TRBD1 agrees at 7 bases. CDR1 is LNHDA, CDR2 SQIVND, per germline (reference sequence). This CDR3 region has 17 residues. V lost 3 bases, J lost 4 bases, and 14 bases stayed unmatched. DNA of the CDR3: TGTGCCAGTAGTATTCTGTCAGGGGGTCTTATCGGCACTGAAGCTTTCTTT. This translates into CASSILSGGLIGTEAFF. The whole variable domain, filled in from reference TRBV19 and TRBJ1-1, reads DGGITQSPKYLFRKEGQNVTLSCEQNLNHDAMYWYRQDPGQGLRLIYYSQIVNDFQKGDIAEGYSVSREKKESFPLTVTSAQKNPTAFYLCASSILSGGLIGTEAFFGQGTRLTVV.

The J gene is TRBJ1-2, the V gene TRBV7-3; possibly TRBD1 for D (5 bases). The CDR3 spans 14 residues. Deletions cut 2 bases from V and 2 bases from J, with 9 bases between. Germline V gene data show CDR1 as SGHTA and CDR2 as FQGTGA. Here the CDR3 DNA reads TGTGCCAGCAGCTTAGCCCCAGGGAACTATGGCTACACCTTC. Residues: CASSLAPGNYGYTF.

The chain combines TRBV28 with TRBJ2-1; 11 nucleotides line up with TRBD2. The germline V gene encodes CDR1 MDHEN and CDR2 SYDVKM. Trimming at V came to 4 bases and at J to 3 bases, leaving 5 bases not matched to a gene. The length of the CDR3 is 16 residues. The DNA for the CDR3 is TGTGCCAGCAGTTCGTCCGGGACTAGCGGCTACAATGAGCAGTTCTTC. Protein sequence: CASSSSGTSGYNEQFF.

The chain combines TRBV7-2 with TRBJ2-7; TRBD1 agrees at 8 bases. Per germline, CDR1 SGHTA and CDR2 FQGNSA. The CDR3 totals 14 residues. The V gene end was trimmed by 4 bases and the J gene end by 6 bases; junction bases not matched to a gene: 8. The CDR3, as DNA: TGTGCCAGCAGCTCGATGGACAGGGTGTCCGAGCAGTACTTC. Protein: CASSSMDRVSEQYF. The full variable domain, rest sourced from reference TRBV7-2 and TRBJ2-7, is GAGVSQSPSNKVTEKGKDVELRCDPISGHTALYWYRQSLGQGLEFLIYFQGNSAPDKSGLPSDRFSAERTGGSVSTLTIQRTQQEDSAVYLCASSSMDRVSEQYFGPGTRLTVT.

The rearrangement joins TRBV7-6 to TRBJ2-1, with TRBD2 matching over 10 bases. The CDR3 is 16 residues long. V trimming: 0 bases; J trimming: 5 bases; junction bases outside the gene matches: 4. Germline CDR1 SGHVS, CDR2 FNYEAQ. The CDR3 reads CASSLASAGGNNEQFF. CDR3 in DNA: TGTGCCAGCAGCTTAGCTTCAGCGGGGGGGAACAATGAGCAGTTCTTC.

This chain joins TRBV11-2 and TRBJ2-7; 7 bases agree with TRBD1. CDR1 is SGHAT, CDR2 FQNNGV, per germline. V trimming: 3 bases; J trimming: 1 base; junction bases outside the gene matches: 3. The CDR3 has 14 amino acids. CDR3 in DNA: TGTGCCAGCAGCTTGGAGACAGGGTCCTACGAGCAGTACTTC. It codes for CASSLETGSYEQYF. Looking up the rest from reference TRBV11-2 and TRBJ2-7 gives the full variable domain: EAGVAQSPRYKIIEKRQSVAFWCNPISGHATLYWYQQILGQGPKLLIQFQNNGVVDDSQLPKDRFSAERLKGVDSTLKIQPAKLEDSAVYLCASSLETGSYEQYFGPGTRLTVT.

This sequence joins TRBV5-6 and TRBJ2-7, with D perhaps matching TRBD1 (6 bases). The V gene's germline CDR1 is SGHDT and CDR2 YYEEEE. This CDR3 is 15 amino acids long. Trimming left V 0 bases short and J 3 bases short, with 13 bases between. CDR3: CASSLARGQIYEQYF. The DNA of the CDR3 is TGTGCCAGCAGCTTGGCCAGGGGCCAGATCTACGAGCAGTACTTC.

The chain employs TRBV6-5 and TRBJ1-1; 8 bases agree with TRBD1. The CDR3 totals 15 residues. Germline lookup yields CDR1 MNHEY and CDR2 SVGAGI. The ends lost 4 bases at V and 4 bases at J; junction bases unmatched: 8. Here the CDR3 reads CASSWAGGGGTEAFF. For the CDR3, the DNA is TGTGCCAGCAGTTGGGCAGGGGGCGGAGGCACTGAAGCTTTCTTT.

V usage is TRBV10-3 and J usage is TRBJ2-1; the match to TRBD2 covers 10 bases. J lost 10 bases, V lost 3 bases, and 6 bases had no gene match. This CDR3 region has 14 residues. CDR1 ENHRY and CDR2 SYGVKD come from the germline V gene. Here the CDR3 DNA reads TGTGCCATCAGTGATTCTAGCGGGAGTGACGAGCAGTTCTTC. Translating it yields CAISDSSGSDEQFF.

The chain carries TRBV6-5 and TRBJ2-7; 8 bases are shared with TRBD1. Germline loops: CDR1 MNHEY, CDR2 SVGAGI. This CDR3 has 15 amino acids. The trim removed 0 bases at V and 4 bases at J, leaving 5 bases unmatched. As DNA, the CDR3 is TGTGCCAGCAGTTACTCCGGGACAGGCCGTTACGAGCAGTACTTC. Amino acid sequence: CASSYSGTGRYEQYF.

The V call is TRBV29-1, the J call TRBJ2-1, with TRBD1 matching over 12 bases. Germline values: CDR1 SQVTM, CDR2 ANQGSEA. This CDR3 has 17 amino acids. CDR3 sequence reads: CTPRGTGGIRSYNEQFF. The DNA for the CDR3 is TGCACCCCCCGGGGGACAGGGGGCATCCGCTCCTACAATGAGCAGTTCTTC.

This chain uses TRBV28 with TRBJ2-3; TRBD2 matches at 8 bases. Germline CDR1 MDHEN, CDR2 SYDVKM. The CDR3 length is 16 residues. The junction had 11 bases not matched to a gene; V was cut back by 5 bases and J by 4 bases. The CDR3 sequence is CASSTISGRNADTQYF. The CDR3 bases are TGTGCCAGCAGTACAATAAGCGGGAGAAATGCAGATACGCAGTATTTT.

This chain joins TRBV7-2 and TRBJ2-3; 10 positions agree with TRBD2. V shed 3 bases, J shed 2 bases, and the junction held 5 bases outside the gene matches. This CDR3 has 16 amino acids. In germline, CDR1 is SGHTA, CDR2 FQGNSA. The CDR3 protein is CASSFQTSGHTDTQYF. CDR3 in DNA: TGTGCCAGCAGCTTCCAGACTAGCGGGCACACAGATACGCAGTATTTT. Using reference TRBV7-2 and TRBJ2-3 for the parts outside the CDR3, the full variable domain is GAGVSQSPSNKVTEKGKDVELRCDPISGHTALYWYRQSLGQGLEFLIYFQGNSAPDKSGLPSDRFSAERTGGSVSTLTIQRTQQEDSAVYLCASSFQTSGHTDTQYFGPGTRLTVL.

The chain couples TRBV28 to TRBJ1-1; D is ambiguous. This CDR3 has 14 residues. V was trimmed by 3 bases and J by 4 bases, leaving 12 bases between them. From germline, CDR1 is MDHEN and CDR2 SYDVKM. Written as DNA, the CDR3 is TGTGCCAGCAGTTTCCCCCGCACGGGCACTGAAGCTTTCTTT. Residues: CASSFPRTGTEAFF. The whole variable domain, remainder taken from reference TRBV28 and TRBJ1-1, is DVKVTQSSRYLVKRTGEKVFLECVQDMDHENMFWYRQDPGLGLRLIYFSYDVKMKEKGDIPEGYSVSREKKERFSLILESASTNQTSMYLCASSFPRTGTEAFFGQGTRLTVV.

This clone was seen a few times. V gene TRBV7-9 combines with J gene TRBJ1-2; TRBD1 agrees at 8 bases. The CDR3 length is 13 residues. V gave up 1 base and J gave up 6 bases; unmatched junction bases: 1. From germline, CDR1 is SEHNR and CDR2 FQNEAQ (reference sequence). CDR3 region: CASSLDRGDGYTF. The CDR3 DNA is TGTGCCAGCAGCTTAGACAGGGGGGATGGCTACACCTTC.

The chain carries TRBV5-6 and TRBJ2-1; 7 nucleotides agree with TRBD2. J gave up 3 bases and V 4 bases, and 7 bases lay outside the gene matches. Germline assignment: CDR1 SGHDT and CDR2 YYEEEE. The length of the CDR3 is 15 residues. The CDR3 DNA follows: TGTGCCAGCAGCCTACAAGGGACTATCTACAATGAGCAGTTCTTC. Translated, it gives CASSLQGTIYNEQFF.

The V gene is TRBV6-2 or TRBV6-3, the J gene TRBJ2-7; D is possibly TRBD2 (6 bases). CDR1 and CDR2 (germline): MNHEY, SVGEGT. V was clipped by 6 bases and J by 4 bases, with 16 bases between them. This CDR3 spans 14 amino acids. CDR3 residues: CASSPRDSRYEQYF. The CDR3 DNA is TGTGCCAGCAGCCCCCGGGACTCCCGGTACGAGCAGTACTTC.

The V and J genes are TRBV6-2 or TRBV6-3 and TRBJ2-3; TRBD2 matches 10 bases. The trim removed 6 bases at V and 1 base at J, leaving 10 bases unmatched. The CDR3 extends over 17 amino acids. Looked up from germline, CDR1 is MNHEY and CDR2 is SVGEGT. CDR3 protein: CASSLRTSGAGTDTQYF. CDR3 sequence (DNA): TGTGCCAGCAGCCTCCGGACTAGCGGAGCGGGCACAGATACGCAGTATTTT.